The 18 T cell receptor beta chains listed next were all sequenced from one sample in a study of cytomegalovirus exposure and HLA in healthy donors. 60 Vbeta and 13 Jbeta primers were used in PCR. Data came from immunoSEQ multiplex PCR; TCRdb stores just in-frame clones and leaves some out. Of 120,000 or so clones detected, 50% to 75% appear once; the ten largest clones hold approximately 8%. Sequenced: PBMCs. These receptors originate from a woman aged 40 to 55 in good health and CMV-seropositive.

The chain couples TRBV10-2 to TRBJ2-2; D is undetermined. The length of the CDR3 is 12 residues. The V gene lost 4 bases and the J gene lost 2 bases, with 2 bases spanning the gap. Germline CDR1 WSHSY, CDR2 SAAADI. CDR3 protein: CASSVNTGELFF. The CDR3 bases are TGCGCCAGCAGTGTAAACACCGGGGAGCTGTTTTTT.

This chain joins TRBV7-6 and TRBJ2-2; TRBD2 matches at 14 bases. CDR1 is SGHVS and CDR2 is FNYEAQ in the germline V gene. This CDR3 is built from 16 residues. Trimming at V came to 8 bases and at J to 5 bases, leaving 7 bases not matched to a gene. As DNA, the CDR3 is TGTGCCAGCTCCGCGACTAGCGGGAGGGATACCGGGGAGCTGTTTTTT. Translated, it gives CASSATSGRDTGELFF. The variable domain in full, with the rest retrieved from reference TRBV7-6 and TRBJ2-2, is GAGVSQSPRYKVTKRGQDVALRCDPISGHVSLYWYRQALGQGPEFLTYFNYEAQQDKSGLPNDRFSAERPEGSISTLTIQRTEQRDSAMYRCASSATSGRDTGELFFGEGSRLTVL.

J is TRBJ1-1 and V is TRBV5-1; TRBD1 agrees at 9 bases. Losses at the gene ends were 4 bases for V and 5 bases for J; bases not matched to a gene: 3. This CDR3 is 13 amino acids long. Per germline, CDR1 SGHRS and CDR2 YFSETQ. CDR3 nucleotides: TGCGCCAGCAGCACCGGACAGGGGACTGAAGCTTTCTTT. Protein: CASSTGQGTEAFF.

In this sample, this clone turned up a few times. The V and J genes are TRBV14 and TRBJ1-1, with no clear D. Germline V CDR1 and CDR2: SGHDN, FVKESK. This CDR3 comprises 12 residues. Trimming took off 4 bases at V and 3 bases at J, with 6 bases between the two ends. DNA of the CDR3: TGTGCCAGCAGCCCTGGGCACACTGAAGCTTTCTTT. Translated: CASSPGHTEAFF.

In this sample, this clone turned up a few times. The rearrangement uses TRBV4-1 and TRBJ2-7; D might be TRBD2 (6 bases). CDR1 is MGHRA and CDR2 is YSYEKL in the germline V gene. The length of the CDR3 is 18 residues. Trimming cost V 0 bases and J 3 bases, with 21 bases left between them. The CDR3 here is CASSQDYSSGAQVYEQYF. The CDR3 nucleotides read TGCGCCAGCAGCCAAGATTATTCATCGGGAGCTCAGGTCTACGAGCAGTACTTC.

V is TRBV19 and J is TRBJ2-5, with 7 positions matching TRBD2. Germline V gives CDR1 LNHDA, CDR2 SQIVND (reference sequence). Trimming cost V 5 bases and J 0 bases; bases outside gene matches: 3. The CDR3 sequence is 14 residues long. CDR3 DNA sequence: TGTGCCAGTAGTCCCGGGAGGCACCAAGAGACCCAGTACTTC. Amino acid sequence: CASSPGRHQETQYF.

The chain links TRBV12-5 to TRBJ1-3; D gene uncertain. Trimming pared 2 bases from V and 0 bases from J, leaving 14 bases between. The CDR3 runs to 17 residues. CDR1 and CDR2 (germline): LGHNT, FRNRAP. CDR3: CASGLRMEGLSGNTIYF. CDR3 sequence (DNA): TGTGCTAGTGGTTTGCGAATGGAGGGCCTCTCTGGAAACACCATATATTTT.

This clone has more than one count but fewer than ten. This chain links TRBV19 with TRBJ2-1; the match to TRBD2 covers 10 bases. The V segment lost 3 bases and the J segment 8 bases; nucleotides outside the gene matches: 7. Germline CDR1 LNHDA, CDR2 SQIVND (reference sequence). The CDR3 length is 15 residues. CDR3 sequence (DNA): TGTGCCAGTAGTATCGGGCTAGCGGGAGTCGATGAGCAGTTCTTC. Protein product: CASSIGLAGVDEQFF.

Only a few counts were recorded for this clone. The chain employs TRBV14 and TRBJ1-1; D is undetermined. This CDR3 is built from 14 residues. Germline CDR1 is SGHDN and CDR2 is FVKESK. Trimming removed 2 bases from V and 1 base from J, with 8 bases in between. CDR3 sequence (DNA): TGTGCCAGCAGCCAACTACAGAGGAACACTGAAGCTTTCTTT. It yields the protein CASSQLQRNTEAFF.

The gene calls are TRBV10-3 and TRBJ1-1; possible D gene TRBD1, 5 bases. The CDR3 contains 15 residues. V lost 3 bases and J 1 base, leaving 12 bases between the germline ends. In germline, CDR1 is ENHRY, CDR2 SYGVKD. The DNA of the CDR3 is TGTGCCATCAGTGAATCCCGGGGGGGGAACACTGAAGCTTTCTTT. It codes for CAISESRGGNTEAFF.

The rearrangement uses TRBV13 and TRBJ1-2; TRBD1 might be the D (6 bases). The CDR3 is made up of 15 amino acids. Germline CDR1 PRHDT, CDR2 FYEKMQ (reference sequence). V was shortened by 0 bases and J by 8 bases, with 16 bases between the two germline ends. The CDR3 DNA sequence: TGTGCCAGCAGCTTAGGCCCTACGGGGGGCAGGGGCTACACCTTC. Translating gives CASSLGPTGGRGYTF.

This chain joins TRBV6-6 and TRBJ2-7, with D perhaps matching TRBD1 (6 bases). The V end lost 0 bases, the J end lost 6 bases, and 15 bases lay between the germline ends. Germline V gives CDR1 MNHNY, CDR2 SVGAGI (reference sequence). The CDR3 has 15 residues. CDR3 region: CASSYSLEGVVEQYF. CDR3 nucleotide sequence: TGTGCCAGCAGTTACTCGCTAGAGGGGGTAGTCGAGCAGTACTTC.

The chain joins TRBV9 to TRBJ1-3; D may be TRBD1 (5 bases). The CDR3 loop spans 14 amino acids. The V end lost 0 bases, the J end lost 3 bases, and 7 bases lay between the germline ends. Germline V CDR1 and CDR2: SGDLS, YYNGEE. CDR3 sequence (DNA): TGTGCCAGCAGCGTAGCCAGGGATGGAAACACCATATATTTT. Protein sequence: CASSVARDGNTIYF.

This chain links TRBV6-5 with TRBJ1-1; a possible D gene is TRBD1 (5 bases). This CDR3 is 15 amino acids long. The germline CDR1 and CDR2 sequences are MNHEY and SVGAGI. V shed 2 bases and J shed 1 base, with 11 bases lying between them. This CDR3 is CASSYKPRENTEAFF. DNA for the CDR3: TGTGCCAGCAGTTACAAACCCAGGGAGAACACTGAAGCTTTCTTT.

The rearrangement links TRBV2 to TRBJ1-3; 7 bases are shared with TRBD1. Trimming cost V 6 bases and J 0 bases; bases outside gene matches: 2. Germline-derived CDR1 and CDR2 are SNHLY and FYNNEI. The CDR3 extends over 14 amino acids. The CDR3 loop reads CASRAGGSGNTIYF. In nucleotides, the CDR3 is TGTGCCAGCAGAGCAGGGGGCTCTGGAAACACCATATATTTT. Drawing the rest from reference TRBV2 and TRBJ1-3, the complete variable domain is EPEVTQTPSHQVTQMGQEVILRCVPISNHLYFYWYRQILGQKVEFLVSFYNNEISEKSEIFDDQFSVERPDGSNFTLKIRSTKLEDSAMYFCASRAGGSGNTIYFGEGSWLTVV.

The rearrangement links TRBV13 to TRBJ2-1; 8 nucleotides match TRBD2. Trimming removed 5 bases from V and 7 bases from J; junction bases left unmatched: 4. The germline V gene has CDR1 PRHDT and CDR2 FYEKMQ (reference sequence). The CDR3 contains 13 residues. The CDR3 sequence: CASSVGLGNEQFF. CDR3 nucleotides: TGTGCCAGCAGCGTGGGACTAGGGAATGAGCAGTTCTTC. Looking up the rest from reference TRBV13 and TRBJ2-1 gives the full variable domain: AAGVIQSPRHLIKEKRETATLKCYPIPRHDTVYWYQQGPGQDPQFLISFYEKMQSDKGSIPDRFSAQQFSDYHSELNMSSLELGDSALYFCASSVGLGNEQFFGPGTRLTVL.

The rearrangement uses TRBV29-1 and TRBJ2-3, with 8 bases matching TRBD1. The germline gives CDR1 SQVTM, CDR2 ANQGSEA. This CDR3 comprises 13 residues. This chain's CDR3 is CRASDRATDTQYF. The CDR3 DNA reads as TGCAGGGCCTCGGACAGGGCGACAGATACGCAGTATTTT.

The J gene is TRBJ1-4, the V gene TRBV7-8; unclear D gene. Germline CDR1 and CDR2: SGHVS and FQNEAQ. The CDR3 is 15 residues long. V lost 3 bases and J 0 bases, leaving 8 bases between the germline ends. In DNA, the CDR3 is TGTGCCAGCAGCTTTTCCAGTGCAACTAATGAAAAACTGTTTTTT. Its translation is CASSFSSATNEKLFF.